These T cell receptor beta chains were read from a single sample in a study of blood T cells in healthy people across ages. TCRdb processed the 5' RACE reads anew with MiXCR; each CDR3 protein has one entry. The sample has about 810,000 distinct CDR3 sequences; roughly 35% are singletons. The sequenced material came from blood. The source is a man younger than 30 in good health. CDR3s include the opening cysteine and the closing phenylalanine or tryptophan. D genes are given only for firm matches. The size entry is marked missing in some rows and otherwise reads once, few, many or a size class.

J | size | D | V | CDR3 | DNA
TRBJ2-1 | - | - | TRBV3-1 | CASSQERTSGSYNEQFF | TGTGCCAGCAGCCAAGAAAGGACTTCCGGCTCCTACAATGAGCAGTTCTTC
TRBJ2-3 | few | - | TRBV12-3/TRBV12-4 | CASSPLESGTDTQYF | TGTGCCAGCAGTCCTCTAGAGAGCGGCACAGATACGCAGTATTTT
TRBJ2-7 | few | TRBD2 | TRBV15 | CATSREGGDPLYEQYF | TGTGCCACCAGCAGAGAGGGGGGGGACCCTCTCTACGAGCAGTACTTC
TRBJ1-1 | - | TRBD1 | TRBV25-1 | CASSVVRDRVTEAFF | TGTGCCAGCAGTGTAGTACGGGACAGGGTGACTGAAGCTTTCTTT
TRBJ1-2 | many | TRBD1 | TRBV12-3/TRBV12-4 | CASSVGQAITYGYTF | TGTGCCAGCAGCGTGGGACAGGCTATTACCTATGGCTACACCTTC
TRBJ1-2 | few | - | TRBV6-6 | CASNPGNYGYTF | TGTGCCAGCAATCCAGGAAACTATGGCTACACCTTC
TRBJ1-5 | - | - | TRBV20-1 | CSARDYRLGSNQPQHF | TGCAGTGCTAGGGATTACAGGTTGGGGAGCAATCAGCCCCAGCATTTT
TRBJ2-3 | - | TRBD2 | TRBV20-1 | CSARPPGGPSADTQYF | TGCAGTGCTAGACCCCCGGGGGGGCCTTCCGCGGATACGCAGTATTTT
TRBJ2-6 | many | - | TRBV7-3 | CASSSTDRRSPSGANVLTF | TGTGCCAGCAGCTCCACTGACAGGAGGTCCCCATCTGGGGCCAACGTCCTGACTTTC
TRBJ1-5 | few | - | TRBV12-3/TRBV12-4 | CASTGGEEPQHF | TGTGCCAGCACCGGCGGGGAGGAGCCCCAGCATTTT
TRBJ2-1 | - | TRBD1 | TRBV7-8 | CASSLKGARNNEQFF | TGTGCCAGCAGCTTGAAGGGGGCCCGGAACAATGAGCAGTTCTTC
TRBJ1-1 | few | TRBD1 | TRBV12-3/TRBV12-4 | CASSFSAGGTEAFF | TGTGCCAGCAGTTTTTCAGCAGGGGGCACTGAAGCTTTCTTT
TRBJ2-1 | few | - | TRBV6-5 | CASSYSGRPSYNEQFF | TGTGCCAGCAGTTACTCCGGACGGCCTAGTTACAATGAGCAGTTCTTC
TRBJ1-2 | - | - | TRBV7-9 | CASSLHQVSKGYTF | TGTGCCAGCAGCTTACACCAGGTGTCCAAGGGCTACACCTTC
TRBJ2-3 | - | - | TRBV11-2 | CASSLTGRVTDTQYF | TGTGCCAGCAGCTTAACCGGAAGGGTTACAGATACGCAGTATTTT
TRBJ2-7 | few | - | TRBV6-2/TRBV6-3 | CASSPYSGYEQYF | TGTGCCAGCAGCCCCTATTCCGGATACGAGCAGTACTTC
TRBJ2-3 | - | - | TRBV9 | CASSVTGSSSTDTQYF | TGTGCCAGCAGCGTAACCGGGTCTTCTAGCACAGATACGCAGTATTTT
TRBJ2-3 | - | TRBD2 | TRBV7-2 | CASSLASVSGTSTDTQYF | TGTGCCAGCAGCTTAGCGAGTGTTAGCGGGACTAGCACAGATACGCAGTATTTT
TRBJ2-7 | few | TRBD1 | TRBV7-2 | CASSLAQDRPSYEQYF | TGTGCCAGCAGCTTAGCCCAGGACAGGCCCTCCTACGAGCAGTACTTC
TRBJ2-2 | - | - | TRBV19 | CASSSGGPGTGELFF | TGTGCCAGTAGTTCCGGGGGGCCTGGCACCGGGGAGCTGTTTTTT